The clone carrying this T cell receptor (beta chain) was observed a handful of times. Its antigen remains unknown. Each CDR3 protein gets one entry after TCRdb re-called the 5' RACE reads with MiXCR. The table includes 700,000 or so distinct CDR3 sequences, 8% to 9% detected once. V lost 1 base and J lost 6, with 16 bases in between. The germline gives CDR1 DFQATT, CDR2 SNEGSKA (reference sequence). This CDR3 spans 14 amino acids. This sample was taken from a study of identical twins. Study conclusions and caveats: Out-of-frame TCR alpha sharing observed in monozygotic twins exceeded model estimates. Out-of-frame alpha sequences that twins shared showed excess low generation probability. Weaker excess sharing between twins was seen in beta out-of-frame sequences.

This sample also appeared in a second study, on yellow fever vaccine responses in identical twins. That source adds: It has been reported that, in twins, the vaccine T cell response seemed partly convergent and partly personalized.

The sequence derives from a woman aged 18-29 years in good health. Sequencing input: PBMCs. The rearrangement joins TRBV20-1 to TRBJ2-7, with a possible D match to TRBD2 (6 bases). The CDR3 here is CSARAVTLGGEQYF. The CDR3, as DNA: TGCAGTGCTAGAGCAGTGACGTTGGGGGGCGAGCAGTACTTC.